Listed below are T cell receptor beta chains from one sample, sequenced in a study of human T cells and chemical hapten exposure. TCRdb reprocessed the RACE reads via MiXCR and lists one record per CDR3 protein. The table records some 350,000 distinct CDR3 sequences, roughly 6.3% of them present only once. The input for sequencing was whole blood, taken in connection with sensitization to the hapten diphenylcyclopropenone (DPC). The receptors shown here come from a woman between 18 and 29 years old with alopecia areata. Some clones in this sample may be carry-over from other donors' samples. Both conserved end residues are part of each CDR3. The D gene is left open where the match is weak. Some rows mark clone size as missing; the rest say once, few, many or name a class of expanded clone.

DNA: TGCGCCAGCAGTGTTCTAGCGGGGGGTCAAGAGACCCAGTACTTC
CDR3: CASSVLAGGQETQYF
J: TRBJ2-5
D: TRBD2
V: TRBV10-2
size: .

DNA: TGTGCCAGCAGTTATGGGACAGGGAATGAAAAACTGTTTTTT
CDR3: CASSYGTGNEKLFF
J: TRBJ1-4
D: TRBD1
V: TRBV3-1
size: many

DNA: TGCGCCAGCAGCCAAGATCCGGGTCCTCCGACTCAGCTGAACACTGAAGCTTTCTTT
CDR3: CASSQDPGPPTQLNTEAFF
J: TRBJ1-1
D: .
V: TRBV4-3
size: many

DNA: TGTGCCAGCAGTTACGTGCCAGGGGCTCAGCCCCAGCATTTT
CDR3: CASSYVPGAQPQHF
J: TRBJ1-5
D: .
V: TRBV6-6
size: few

DNA: TGTGCCAGCAGCTTAAGGGGCGACCACTCTGGAAACACCATATATTTT
CDR3: CASSLRGDHSGNTIYF
J: TRBJ1-3
D: .
V: TRBV11-2
size: many

DNA: TGCGCCAGCAGCCAACAGGGGTCAACCTCCTACACCGGGGAGCTGTTTTTT
CDR3: CASSQQGSTSYTGELFF
J: TRBJ2-2
D: .
V: TRBV4-3
size: many

DNA: TGCGCCAGCAGCTTTTTTGTCGTGACAGGGGGCATAAACTATGGCTACACCTTC
CDR3: CASSFFVVTGGINYGYTF
J: TRBJ1-2
D: TRBD1
V: TRBV5-1
size: .

DNA: TGTGCCAGCAGCCCTGACAGGGGCCGTAACTATGGCTACACCTTC
CDR3: CASSPDRGRNYGYTF
J: TRBJ1-2
D: TRBD1
V: TRBV7-2
size: many

DNA: TGCAGTGCGGTAACTAGCGGGGGACGAGCCCATACGCAGTATTTT
CDR3: CSAVTSGGRAHTQYF
J: TRBJ2-3
D: TRBD2
V: TRBV20-1
size: few

DNA: TGTGCCAGCAGTTCCCTCTTTCTAAGAGACACTGAAGCTTTCTTT
CDR3: CASSSLFLRDTEAFF
J: TRBJ1-1
D: .
V: TRBV6-6
size: .